This T cell receptor beta chain is from a study of cytotoxic CD8 clonotypes in ibrutinib-treated CLL. In the study overall: Samples showed on average approximately 260,000 productive templates and over 80,000 productive rearrangements.

General study results and limits: Sampling schedules were unmatched across sustained-remission and progressing patients. While tracking circulating CD8+ T-cell counts, baseline clonality exceeded that of age-matched healthy donors.

Assay used: immunoSEQ multiplex PCR; TCRdb lists only in-frame clones, some missing. Here the sample spans over 200,000 clones, more than 75% being singletons. With respect to this clone: What it binds is not known.

The sequence derives from a human donor with chronic lymphocytic leukemia. The sequenced sample was PBMCs, obtained after 12 months of ibrutinib treatment.

The CDR3 here is CATSRHRQGGEKLFF. CDR3 nucleotide sequence: TGTGCCACCAGCAGACACCGACAGGGCGGTGAAAAACTGTTTTTT. The chain carries TRBV15 and TRBJ1-4; 7 bases map to TRBD1. The V gene end was trimmed by 2 bases and the J gene end by 7 bases; junction bases not matched to a gene: 7. The CDR3 has 15 residues. Per the germline V gene, CDR1 is LNHNV and CDR2 is YYDKDF (reference sequence).